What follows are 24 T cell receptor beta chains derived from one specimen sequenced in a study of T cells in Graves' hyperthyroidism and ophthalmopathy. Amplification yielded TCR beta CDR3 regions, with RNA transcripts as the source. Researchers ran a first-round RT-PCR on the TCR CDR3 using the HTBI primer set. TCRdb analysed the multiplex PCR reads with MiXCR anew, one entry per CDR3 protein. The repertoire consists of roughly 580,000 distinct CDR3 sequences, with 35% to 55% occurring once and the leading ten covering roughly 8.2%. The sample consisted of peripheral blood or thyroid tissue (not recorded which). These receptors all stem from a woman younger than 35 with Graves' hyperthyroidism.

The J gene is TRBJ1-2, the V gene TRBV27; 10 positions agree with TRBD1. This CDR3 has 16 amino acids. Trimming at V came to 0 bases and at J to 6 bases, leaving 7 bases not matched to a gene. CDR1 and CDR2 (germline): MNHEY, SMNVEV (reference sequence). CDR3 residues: CASSLSRQGALDGYTF. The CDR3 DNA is TGTGCCAGCAGTTTATCGAGACAGGGGGCTTTGGATGGCTACACCTTC.

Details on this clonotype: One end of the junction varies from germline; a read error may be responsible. CDR3 residues: CASSIAGLSYEQYF. DNA for the CDR3: TGTGCCAGCAGCATAGCGGGACTCTCCTACGAGCAGTACTTC. This chain uses TRBV7-8 with TRBJ2-7; 8 bases fit TRBD2. The CDR3 length is 14 residues. From germline, CDR1 is SGHVS and CDR2 FQNEAQ. The full variable domain, rest sourced from reference TRBV7-8 and TRBJ2-7, is GAGVSQSPRYKVAKRGQDVALRCDPISGHVSLFWYQQALGQGPEFLTYFQNEAQLDKSGLPSDRFFAERPEGSVSTLKIQRTQQEDSAVYLCASSIAGLSYEQYFGPGTRLTVT.

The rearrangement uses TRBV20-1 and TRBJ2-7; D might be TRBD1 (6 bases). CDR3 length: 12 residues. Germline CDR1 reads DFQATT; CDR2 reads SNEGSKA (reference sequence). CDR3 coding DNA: TGCAGCTTCCGGGACAACGACCACGAGCAGTACTTC. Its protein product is CSFRDNDHEQYF.

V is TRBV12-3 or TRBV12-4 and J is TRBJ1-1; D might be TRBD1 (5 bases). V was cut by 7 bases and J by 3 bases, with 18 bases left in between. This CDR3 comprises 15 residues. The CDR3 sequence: CASTFSGRIDTEAFF. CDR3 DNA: TGTGCCAGCACCTTCTCAGGGAGAATTGACACTGAAGCTTTCTTT.

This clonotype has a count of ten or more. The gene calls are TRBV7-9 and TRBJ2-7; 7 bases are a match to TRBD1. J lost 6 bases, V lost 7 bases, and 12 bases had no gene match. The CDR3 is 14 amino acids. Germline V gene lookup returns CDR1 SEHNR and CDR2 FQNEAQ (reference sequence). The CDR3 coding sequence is TGTGCCAGCACCCAGGGGGAACAGGGCGGCGAGCAGTACTTC. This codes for CASTQGEQGGEQYF.

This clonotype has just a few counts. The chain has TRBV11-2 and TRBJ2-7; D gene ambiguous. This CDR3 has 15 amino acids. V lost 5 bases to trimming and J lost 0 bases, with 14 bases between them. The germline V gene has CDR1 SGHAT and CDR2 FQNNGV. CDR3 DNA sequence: TGTGCCAGCAGCCTACTGACCGTTAGCTCCTACGAGCAGTACTTC. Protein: CASSLLTVSSYEQYF. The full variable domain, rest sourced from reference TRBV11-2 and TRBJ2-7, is EAGVAQSPRYKIIEKRQSVAFWCNPISGHATLYWYQQILGQGPKLLIQFQNNGVVDDSQLPKDRFSAERLKGVDSTLKIQPAKLEDSAVYLCASSLLTVSSYEQYFGPGTRLTVT.

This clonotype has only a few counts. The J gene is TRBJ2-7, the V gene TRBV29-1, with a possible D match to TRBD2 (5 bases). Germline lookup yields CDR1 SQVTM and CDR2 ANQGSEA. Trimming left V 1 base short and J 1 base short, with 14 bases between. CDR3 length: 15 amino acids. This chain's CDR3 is CSVEVGQRGSYEQYF. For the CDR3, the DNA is TGCAGCGTTGAAGTAGGGCAGAGAGGGTCCTACGAGCAGTACTTC.

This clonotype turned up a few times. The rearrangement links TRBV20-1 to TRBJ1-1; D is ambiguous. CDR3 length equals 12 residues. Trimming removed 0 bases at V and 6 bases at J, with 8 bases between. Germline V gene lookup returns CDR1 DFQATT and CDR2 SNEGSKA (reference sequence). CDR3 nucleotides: TGCAGTGCTAGAGAGGGTGCGGCTGAAGCTTTCTTT. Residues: CSAREGAAEAFF.

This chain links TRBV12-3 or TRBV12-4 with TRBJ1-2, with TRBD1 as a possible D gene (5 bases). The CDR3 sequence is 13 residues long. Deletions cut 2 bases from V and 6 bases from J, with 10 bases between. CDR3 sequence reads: CASSLPPGDGYTF. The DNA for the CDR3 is TGTGCCAGCAGTTTACCTCCGGGGGATGGCTACACCTTC.

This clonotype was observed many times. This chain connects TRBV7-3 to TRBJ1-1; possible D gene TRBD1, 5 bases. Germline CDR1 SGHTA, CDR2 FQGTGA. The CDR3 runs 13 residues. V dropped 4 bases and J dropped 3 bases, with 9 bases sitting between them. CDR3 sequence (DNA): TGTGCCAGCAGCTCTCAGGGTTACACTGAAGCTTTCTTT. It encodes CASSSQGYTEAFF. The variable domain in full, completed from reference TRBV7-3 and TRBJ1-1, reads GAGVSQTPSNKVTEKGKYVELRCDPISGHTALYWYRQSLGQGPEFLIYFQGTGAADDSGLPNDRFFAVRPEGSVSTLKIQRTERGDSAVYLCASSSQGYTEAFFGQGTRLTVV.

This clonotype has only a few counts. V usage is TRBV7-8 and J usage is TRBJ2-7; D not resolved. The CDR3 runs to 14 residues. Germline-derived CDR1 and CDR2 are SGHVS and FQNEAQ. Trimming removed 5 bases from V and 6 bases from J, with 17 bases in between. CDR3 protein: CASSKPGPWCEQYF. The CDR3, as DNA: TGTGCCAGCAGCAAACCGGGCCCATGGTGCGAGCAGTACTTC. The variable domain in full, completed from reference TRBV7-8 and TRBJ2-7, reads GAGVSQSPRYKVAKRGQDVALRCDPISGHVSLFWYQQALGQGPEFLTYFQNEAQLDKSGLPSDRFFAERPEGSVSTLKIQRTQQEDSAVYLCASSKPGPWCEQYFGPGTRLTVT.

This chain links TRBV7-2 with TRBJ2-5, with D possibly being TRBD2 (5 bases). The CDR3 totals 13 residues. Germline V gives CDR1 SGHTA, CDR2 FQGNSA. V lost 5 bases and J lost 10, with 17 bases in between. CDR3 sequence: CASSLSARGIQYF. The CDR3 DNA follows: TGTGCCAGCAGCCTCTCGGCAAGAGGGATCCAGTACTTC.

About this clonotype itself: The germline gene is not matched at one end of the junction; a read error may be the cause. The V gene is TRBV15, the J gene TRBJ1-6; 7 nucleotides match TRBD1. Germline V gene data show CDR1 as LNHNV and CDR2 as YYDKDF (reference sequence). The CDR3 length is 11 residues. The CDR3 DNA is TGTGCCACCGGGGCCGCCGGGACAGTTCTCTTT. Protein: CATGAAGTVLF.

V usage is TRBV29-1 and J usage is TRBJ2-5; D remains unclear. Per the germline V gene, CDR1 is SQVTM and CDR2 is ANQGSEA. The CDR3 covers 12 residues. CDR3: CSYSISAETQYF. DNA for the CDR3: TGCAGTTACTCGATCAGTGCAGAGACCCAGTACTTC. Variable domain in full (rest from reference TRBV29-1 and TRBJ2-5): SAVISQKPSRDICQRGTSLTIQCQVDSQVTMMFWYRQQPGQSLTLIATANQGSEATYESGFVIDKFPISRPNLTFSTLTVSNMSPEDSSIYLCSYSISAETQYFGPGTRLLVL.

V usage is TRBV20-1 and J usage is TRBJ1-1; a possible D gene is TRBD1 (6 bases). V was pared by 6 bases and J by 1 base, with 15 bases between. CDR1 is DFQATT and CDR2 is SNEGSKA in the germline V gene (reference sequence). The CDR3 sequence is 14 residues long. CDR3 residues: CSAGTGQPNTEAFF. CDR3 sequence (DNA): TGCAGTGCCGGGACTGGACAGCCGAACACTGAAGCTTTCTTT.

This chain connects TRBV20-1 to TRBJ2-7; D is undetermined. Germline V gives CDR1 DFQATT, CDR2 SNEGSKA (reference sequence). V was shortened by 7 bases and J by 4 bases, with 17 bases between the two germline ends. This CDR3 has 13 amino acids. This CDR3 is CSVKKASSYEQYF. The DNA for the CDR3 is TGCAGTGTCAAGAAGGCTAGTTCTTACGAGCAGTACTTC.

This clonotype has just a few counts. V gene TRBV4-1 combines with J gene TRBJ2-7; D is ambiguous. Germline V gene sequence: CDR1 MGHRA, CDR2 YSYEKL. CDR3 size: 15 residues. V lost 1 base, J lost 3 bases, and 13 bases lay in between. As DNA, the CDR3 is TGCGCCAGCAGCCAAGCCGGACCTGGAAGCTACGAGCAGTACTTC. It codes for CASSQAGPGSYEQYF.

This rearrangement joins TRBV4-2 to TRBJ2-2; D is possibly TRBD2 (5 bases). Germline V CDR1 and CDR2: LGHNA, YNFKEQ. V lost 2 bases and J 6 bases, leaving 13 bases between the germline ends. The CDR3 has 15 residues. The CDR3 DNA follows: TGTGCCAGCAGCCAACACCTTCGGGAAGCCGGGGAGCTGTTTTTT. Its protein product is CASSQHLREAGELFF.

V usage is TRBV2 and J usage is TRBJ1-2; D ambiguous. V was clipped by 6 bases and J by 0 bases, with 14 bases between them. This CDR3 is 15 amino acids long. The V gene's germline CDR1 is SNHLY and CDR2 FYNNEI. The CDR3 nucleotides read TGTGCCAGCAGGGTAGCGGGAGGATCTAACTATGGCTACACCTTC. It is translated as CASRVAGGSNYGYTF. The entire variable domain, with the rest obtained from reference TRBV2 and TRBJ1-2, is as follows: EPEVTQTPSHQVTQMGQEVILRCVPISNHLYFYWYRQILGQKVEFLVSFYNNEISEKSEIFDDQFSVERPDGSNFTLKIRSTKLEDSAMYFCASRVAGGSNYGYTFGSGTRLTVV.

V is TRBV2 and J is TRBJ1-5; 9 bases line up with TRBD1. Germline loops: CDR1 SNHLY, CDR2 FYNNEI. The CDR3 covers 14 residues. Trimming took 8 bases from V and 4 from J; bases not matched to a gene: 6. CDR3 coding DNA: TGTGCCAGCTCACAGGGGGCGCAGAATCAGCCCCAGCATTTT. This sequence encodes CASSQGAQNQPQHF.

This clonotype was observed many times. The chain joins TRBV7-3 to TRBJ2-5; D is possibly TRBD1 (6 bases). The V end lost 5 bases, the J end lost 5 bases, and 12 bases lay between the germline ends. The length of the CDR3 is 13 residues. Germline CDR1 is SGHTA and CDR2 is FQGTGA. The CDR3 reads CASSMDSLETQYF. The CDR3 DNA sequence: TGTGCCAGCAGCATGGACAGTCTGGAGACCCAGTACTTC.

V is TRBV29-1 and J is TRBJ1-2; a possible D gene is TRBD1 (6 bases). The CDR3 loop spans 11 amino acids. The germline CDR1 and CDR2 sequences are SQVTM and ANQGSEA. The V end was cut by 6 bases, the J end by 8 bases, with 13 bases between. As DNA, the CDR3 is TGCAGCGTAGCAGGGGCGGGCGGCTACACCTTC. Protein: CSVAGAGGYTF.

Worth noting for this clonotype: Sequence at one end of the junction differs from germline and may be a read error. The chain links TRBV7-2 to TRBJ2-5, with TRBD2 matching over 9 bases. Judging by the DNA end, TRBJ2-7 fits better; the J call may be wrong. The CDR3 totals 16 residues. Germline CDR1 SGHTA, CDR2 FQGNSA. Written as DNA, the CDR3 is TGCGCCAGCAGCCAAAATCCCCCAGCGGGAGGTTACGAGCAGTACTTC. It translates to CASSQNPPAGGYEQYF.

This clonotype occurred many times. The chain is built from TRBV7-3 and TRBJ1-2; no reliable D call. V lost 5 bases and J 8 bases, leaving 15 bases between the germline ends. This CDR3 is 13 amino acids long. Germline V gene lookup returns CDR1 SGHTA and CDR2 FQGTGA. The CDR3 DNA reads TGTGCCAGCAGCGCAACAACCACCGGGGGCTACACCTTC. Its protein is CASSATTTGGYTF.